The present TCR beta chain was sequenced within a study of blood T cells in healthy people across ages. With regard to this clonotype: Antigen specificity is unknown.

Broader study findings: PBMCs that were unsorted prevented a conclusive naive versus antigen-experienced comparison.

The CDR3 has 17 residues. Trimming removed 2 bases from V and 2 bases from J; junction bases left unmatched: 8. Germline CDR1 and CDR2: MDHEN and SYDVKM. Using a J-beta primer mix together with a sample-barcoded 5' primer, a second PCR was run for roughly 6 to 12 cycles. One entry per CDR3 protein results from TCRdb running MiXCR on the 5' RACE reads. The table lists about 1.4 million distinct CDR3 sequences, around 55% of them singletons, with under 8.5% in the top ten. This sequence originates from a man aged 18 to 35 in good health. The sample was blood. This rearrangement joins TRBV28 to TRBJ2-3; 9 bases align to TRBD2. The CDR3 sequence: CASSLIASGVNTDTQYF. The CDR3 region has the DNA TGTGCCAGCAGTTTAATTGCTAGCGGGGTCAACACAGATACGCAGTATTTT.